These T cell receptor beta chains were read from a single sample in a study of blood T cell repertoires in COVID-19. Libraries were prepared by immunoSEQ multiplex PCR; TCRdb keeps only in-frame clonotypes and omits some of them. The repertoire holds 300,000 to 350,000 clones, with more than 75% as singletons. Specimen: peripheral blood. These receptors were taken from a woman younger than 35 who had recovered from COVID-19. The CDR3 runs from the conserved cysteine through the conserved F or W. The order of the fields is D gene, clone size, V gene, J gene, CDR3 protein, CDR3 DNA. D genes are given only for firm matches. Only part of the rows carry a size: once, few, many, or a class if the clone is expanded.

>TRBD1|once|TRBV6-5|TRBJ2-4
CATHRDRDRDIQYF
TGTGCCACACACCGGGACAGGGATAGGGACATTCAGTACTTC
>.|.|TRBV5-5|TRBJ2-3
CASSTSGVADTQYF
TGTGCCAGCAGCACTTCGGGGGTCGCAGATACGCAGTATTTT
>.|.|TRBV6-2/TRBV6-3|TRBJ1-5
CASSYVSSNQPQHF
TGTGCCAGCAGTTACGTCTCGAGCAATCAGCCCCAGCATTTT
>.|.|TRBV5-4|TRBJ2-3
CASSLEVYGDTQYF
TGTGCCAGCAGCTTGGAAGTGTACGGAGATACGCAGTATTTT
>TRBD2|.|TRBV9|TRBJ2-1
CASSVGTSVLVDEQFF
TGTGCCAGCAGCGTGGGGACTAGCGTATTGGTCGATGAGCAGTTCTTC
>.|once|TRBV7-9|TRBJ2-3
CASSPQAKGTQYF
TGTGCCAGCAGCCCCCAGGCGAAAGGTACGCAGTATTTT
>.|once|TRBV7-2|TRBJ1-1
CASSLVAVEAFF
TGTGCCAGCAGCTTAGTAGCAGTTGAAGCTTTCTTT
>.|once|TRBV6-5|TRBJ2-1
CASSLSGNEQFF
TGTGCCAGCAGCCTGAGCGGGAATGAGCAGTTCTTC
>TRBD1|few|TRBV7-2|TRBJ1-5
CASTQGAGNQPQHF
TGTGCCAGCACACAGGGGGCGGGCAATCAGCCCCAGCATTTT
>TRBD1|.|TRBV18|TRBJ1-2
CASSETLQGGADGYTF
TGTGCCAGCTCAGAAACATTACAAGGGGGCGCGGATGGCTACACCTTC
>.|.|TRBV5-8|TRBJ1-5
CASTQEGWGQPQHF
TGTGCCAGCACTCAAGAGGGATGGGGTCAGCCCCAGCATTTT
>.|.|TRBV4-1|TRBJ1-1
CASSLRETNTEAFF
TGCGCCAGCAGCCTCAGGGAAACAAACACTGAAGCTTTCTTT
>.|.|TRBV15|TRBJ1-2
CATSRDRQINYGYTF
TGTGCCACCAGCAGAGATAGACAGATAAACTATGGCTACACCTTC
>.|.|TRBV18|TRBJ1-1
CASSPNPRGEAFF
TGTGCCAGCTCACCAAATCCACGCGGTGAAGCTTTCTTT
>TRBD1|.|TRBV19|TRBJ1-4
CASSPRTGGVSTNEKLFF
TGTGCCAGTAGTCCGCGGACAGGGGGCGTTTCAACTAATGAAAAACTGTTTTTT
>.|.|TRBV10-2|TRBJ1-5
CASSDSGGSLQPQHF
TGCGCCAGCAGTGATTCGGGGGGAAGTTTACAGCCCCAGCATTTT
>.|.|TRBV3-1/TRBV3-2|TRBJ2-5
CASSFTGAFQETQYF
TGTGCCAGCAGCTTTACGGGAGCGTTCCAAGAGACCCAGTACTTC
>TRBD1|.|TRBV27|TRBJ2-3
CASSSDRGMTDTQYF
TGTGCCAGCAGTTCGGACAGGGGTATGACAGATACGCAGTATTTT
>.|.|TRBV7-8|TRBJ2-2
CASSLVPGRTGELFF
TGTGCCAGCAGCTTAGTCCCAGGGCGCACCGGGGAGCTGTTTTTT
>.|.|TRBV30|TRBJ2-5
CAWSVPETQYF
TGTGCCTGGAGTGTCCCGGAGACCCAGTACTTC
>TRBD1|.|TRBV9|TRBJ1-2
CASSLGTDYGYTF
TGTGCCAGCAGCCTAGGGACAGACTATGGCTACACCTTC
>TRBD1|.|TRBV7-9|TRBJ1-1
CASSQLVWDSPNTEAFF
TGTGCCAGCAGCCAGCTGGTTTGGGACAGCCCGAACACTGAAGCTTTCTTT
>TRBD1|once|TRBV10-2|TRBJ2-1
CASSLTGLDEQFF
TGCGCCAGCAGTCTGACAGGGCTGGATGAGCAGTTCTTC
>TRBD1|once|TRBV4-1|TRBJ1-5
CASSQDHGQVNQPQHF
TGCGCCAGCAGCCAAGATCATGGACAGGTAAATCAGCCCCAGCATTTT
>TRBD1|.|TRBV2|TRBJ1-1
CASSEPPFGGTGDVAFF
TGTGCCAGCAGTGAACCTCCATTCGGCGGGACAGGAGACGTAGCTTTCTTT
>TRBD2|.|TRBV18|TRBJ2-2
CARSGTSGRNTGELFF
TGTGCCAGATCCGGGACTAGCGGGAGGAACACCGGGGAGCTGTTTTTT
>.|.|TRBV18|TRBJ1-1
CASSPGANTEAFF
TGTGCCAGCTCACCAGGGGCGAACACTGAAGCTTTCTTT
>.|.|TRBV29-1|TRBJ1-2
CSVEPGRQVYYGYTF
TGCAGCGTTGAACCGGGCAGACAGGTCTACTATGGCTACACCTTC
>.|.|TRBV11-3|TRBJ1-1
CASSLARGGNTEAFF
TGTGCCAGCAGCTTAGCCCGGGGGGGGAATACTGAAGCTTTCTTT
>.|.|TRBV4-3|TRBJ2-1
CASSIGTFHNEQFF
TGCGCCAGCAGCATTGGGACTTTTCACAATGAGCAGTTCTTC
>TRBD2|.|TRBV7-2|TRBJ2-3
CASSWLAGGFDTDTQYF
TGTGCCAGCAGCTGGCTAGCGGGGGGATTTGACACAGATACGCAGTATTTT
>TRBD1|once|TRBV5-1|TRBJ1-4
CASSPRDRGGKLFF
TGCGCCAGCAGCCCCCGGGACAGGGGAGGAAAACTGTTTTTT
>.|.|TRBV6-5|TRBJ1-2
CASRAGARRYGYTF
TGTGCCAGCAGGGCAGGGGCCCGCCGATATGGCTACACCTTC
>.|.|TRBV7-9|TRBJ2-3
CASSLAEAWDTQYF
TGTGCCAGCAGCTTAGCCGAGGCGTGGGATACGCAGTATTTT
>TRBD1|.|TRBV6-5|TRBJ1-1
CASSYSTTGVAAFF
TGTGCCAGCAGTTACTCCACGACAGGGGTGGCAGCTTTCTTT
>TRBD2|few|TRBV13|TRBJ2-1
CASSESSGRANEQFF
TGTGCCAGCAGCGAATCTAGCGGGCGAGCCAATGAGCAGTTCTTC